Listed below are T cell receptor beta chains from one sample, sequenced in a study of blood T cell repertoires in COVID-19. Assay used: immunoSEQ multiplex PCR; TCRdb lists only in-frame clones, some missing. The sample consists of roughly 230,000 clones, roughly 87% of them appearing once. Sequencing used peripheral blood. The receptor source for this set is a woman aged 40 to 50 who had recovered from COVID-19. The conserved cysteine and the conserved F or W are not part of the CDR3 here.

>12|TRBJ1-4|TRBV30
AWKRTGGSEKLF
>11|TRBJ2-5|TRBV12-3/TRBV12-4
ASTLDSQETQY
>13|TRBJ2-1|TRBV10-3
AIRQGGSGYNEQF
>12|TRBJ1-2|TRBV11-3
ASSLNREAWGYT
>13|TRBJ2-5|TRBV6-2/TRBV6-3
ASSDPSGGRETQY
>14|TRBJ1-1|TRBV9
ASSAQSKGGNTEAF
>13|TRBJ1-2|TRBV9
ASSERGTDFYGYT
>12|TRBJ1-2|TRBV6-1
ASRSTGYGVGYT
>11|TRBJ2-5|TRBV28
ASSYILGQSAY
>18|TRBJ2-1|TRBV6-2/TRBV6-3
ASSPYRGDGGTSGYNEQF
>12|TRBJ1-4|TRBV28
ASSPGQLTEKLF
>11|TRBJ1-1|TRBV5-6
ASSGRGYTEAF
>10|TRBJ2-3|TRBV28
ASSPRWDTQY
>11|TRBJ1-5|TRBV6-5
ASSYDFNQPQH
>16|TRBJ2-6|TRBV3-1/TRBV3-2
ASSRSARGRSGANVLT
>14|TRBJ2-3|TRBV11-2
ASSPQGGGRSDTQY
>11|TRBJ1-1|TRBV10-3
AISVTENTEAF
>12|TRBJ2-7|TRBV18
ASSTDSRPGEQY
>12|TRBJ1-1|TRBV5-1
ASSLTGLDTEAF
>13|TRBJ1-6|TRBV7-2
ASSASGVGNSPLH
>12|TRBJ1-5|TRBV9
ASSVVQGGQPQH
>14|TRBJ1-5|TRBV2
ASSEWGQDSNQPQH
>13|TRBJ1-2|TRBV15
ATSRDTVQNYGYT
>15|TRBJ1-1|TRBV11-2
ASSLLGGQGVNTEAF
>13|TRBJ2-1|TRBV28
ASRLLAGGPREQF
>13|TRBJ2-3|TRBV19
ASSIGGTFTDTQY
>14|TRBJ2-1|TRBV24-1
ATSDPSGGATNEQF
>14|TRBJ2-1|TRBV24-1
ATSDGTSGSRNEQF
>13|TRBJ2-6|TRBV7-9
ASSTQGGRANVLT
>12|TRBJ2-7|TRBV10-1
ASSPSPQGNEQY
>12|TRBJ2-3|TRBV2
ASNNRVTTDTQY
>16|TRBJ2-7|TRBV11-2
ASSLVGVGQAGSYEQY
>12|TRBJ2-2|TRBV30
AWSRDSNTGELF